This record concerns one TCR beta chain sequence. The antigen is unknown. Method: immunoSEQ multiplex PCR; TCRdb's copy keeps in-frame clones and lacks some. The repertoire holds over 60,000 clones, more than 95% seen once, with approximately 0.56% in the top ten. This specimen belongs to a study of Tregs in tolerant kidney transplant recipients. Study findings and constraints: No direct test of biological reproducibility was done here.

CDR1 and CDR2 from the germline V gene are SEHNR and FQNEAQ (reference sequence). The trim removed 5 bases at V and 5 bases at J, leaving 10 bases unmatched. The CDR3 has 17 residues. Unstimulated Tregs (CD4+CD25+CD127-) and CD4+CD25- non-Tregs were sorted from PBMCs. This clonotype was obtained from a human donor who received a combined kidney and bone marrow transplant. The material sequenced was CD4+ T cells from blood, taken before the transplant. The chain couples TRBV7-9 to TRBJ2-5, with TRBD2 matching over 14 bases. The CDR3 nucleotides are TGTGCCAGCAGCCCACGACTAGCGGGGGGGCCAGGGGAGACCCAGTACTTC. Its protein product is CASSPRLAGGPGETQYF.